These 27 T cell receptor beta chains share one sample of origin, sequenced in a study of radiation and T cells in renal cell carcinoma. Described time point: baseline pretreatment blood. Treatment of the sample: 15 Gy SBRT to primary tumor, nephrectomy 4 weeks later. The table came from immunoSEQ multiplex PCR; TCRdb's copy has only in-frame clones and leaves some out. The sample yields 50,000 to 75,000 clones, 60% to 85% seen once. The sequences come from blood, collected from a patient whose treatment included radiotherapy and nephrectomy. The receptors here all came from a man aged 60 to 75 with renal cell carcinoma.

This clone was counted only a few times. The chain uses TRBV7-6 and TRBJ2-5; the match to TRBD2 covers 7 bases. Germline V gene data show CDR1 as SGHVS and CDR2 as FNYEAQ. The J segment lost 7 bases and the V segment lost 5 bases, leaving 7 bases of the junction unmatched. This CDR3 comprises 13 residues. DNA of the CDR3: TGTGCCAGCAGCCCCGGGGGGTTTGGGACCCAGTACTTC. Translation gives CASSPGGFGTQYF.

V usage is TRBV12-5 and J usage is TRBJ2-7; D perhaps matches TRBD1 (6 bases). V dropped 3 bases and J dropped 3 bases, with 9 bases sitting between them. The CDR3 totals 13 residues. Germline V gene data show CDR1 as LGHNT and CDR2 as FRNRAP. The DNA for the CDR3 is TGTGCTAGTGGTTTCGAGGGGGTCTACGAGCAGTACTTC. It encodes CASGFEGVYEQYF.

The chain joins TRBV5-4 to TRBJ2-7; 9 bases are a match to TRBD1. V shed 3 bases, J shed 3 bases, and the junction held 10 bases outside the gene matches. Germline assignment: CDR1 SGHNT and CDR2 YYREEE (reference sequence). This CDR3 is 16 amino acids long. The CDR3: CASSSQGAGDLYEQYF. The CDR3 coding sequence is TGTGCCAGCAGCTCACAGGGGGCCGGAGATCTCTACGAGCAGTACTTC.

The chain combines TRBV7-9 with TRBJ2-5, with no clear D. Germline loops: CDR1 SEHNR, CDR2 FQNEAQ (reference sequence). V was shortened by 2 bases and J by 5 bases, with 9 bases between the two germline ends. There are 13 residues in the CDR3. CDR3 protein: CASSLPPSETQYF. The CDR3 region has the DNA TGTGCCAGCAGCTTACCCCCCTCCGAGACCCAGTACTTC.

The V gene is TRBV6-1, the J gene TRBJ1-1; 7 bases are a match to TRBD1. The CDR3 has 16 amino acids. After removal of 0 bases from V and 3 bases from J, the junction contained 7 bases not matched to a gene. Germline V gene data show CDR1 as MNHNS and CDR2 as SASEGT. The CDR3 DNA is TGTGCCAGCAGTGAAGCACGTCCAGGGGGGTACACTGAAGCTTTCTTT. Translating it yields CASSEARPGGYTEAFF.

This clone was counted once. The V call is TRBV5-4, the J call TRBJ2-3; D possibly uses TRBD1 or TRBD2 (5 bases each). The CDR3 spans 15 residues. The V end lost 3 bases, the J end lost 2 bases, and 13 bases lay between the germline ends. The germline V gene has CDR1 SGHNT and CDR2 YYREEE (reference sequence). The CDR3 DNA sequence: TGTGCCAGCAGCTCCGAGGGGATTTCCACAGATACGCAGTATTTT. This sequence encodes CASSSEGISTDTQYF.

The chain combines TRBV28 with TRBJ1-3; TRBD1 aligns across 7 bases. The V gene end was trimmed by 2 bases and the J gene end by 0 bases; junction bases not matched to a gene: 7. In germline, CDR1 is MDHEN, CDR2 SYDVKM. The CDR3 loop spans 17 amino acids. This CDR3 is CASSLRGQLLSGNTIYF. The DNA of the CDR3 is TGTGCCAGCAGTTTACGGGGACAGTTACTCTCTGGAAACACCATATATTTT.

This clone was counted only a few times. The chain's CDR3 is CASSVSGTSADTQYF. In DNA form, the CDR3 reads TGTGCCAGCAGCGTCTCCGGGACTAGTGCCGATACGCAGTATTTT. J is TRBJ2-3 and V is TRBV9, with TRBD2 matching over 8 bases. The CDR3 consists of 15 residues. J gave up 6 bases and V 2 bases, and 8 bases lay outside the gene matches. CDR1 is SGDLS and CDR2 is YYNGEE in the germline V gene.

The rearrangement joins TRBV7-9 to TRBJ1-4; 7 bases align to TRBD1. The junction had 10 bases not matched to a gene; V was cut back by 1 base and J by 2 bases. The CDR3 is made up of 18 amino acids. Germline V gene sequence: CDR1 SEHNR, CDR2 FQNEAQ (reference sequence). CDR3 nucleotide sequence: TGTGCCAGCAGCTTAGGGACAGGAGGGTTTCGGACTAATGAAAAACTGTTTTTT. It translates to CASSLGTGGFRTNEKLFF.

The rearrangement uses TRBV5-1 and TRBJ1-4; D not resolved. Germline V lookup: CDR1 SGHRS, CDR2 YFSETQ. The CDR3 length is 14 residues. V was cut by 1 base and J by 4 bases, with 8 bases left in between. Here the CDR3 DNA reads TGCGCCAGCAGCTTGTCTCAGATTAATGAAAAACTGTTTTTT. It codes for CASSLSQINEKLFF.

The chain is built from TRBV19 and TRBJ1-6; TRBD1 might be the D (6 bases). Deletions cut 7 bases from V and 7 bases from J, with 17 bases between. Germline V gives CDR1 LNHDA, CDR2 SQIVND (reference sequence). This CDR3 has 15 amino acids. The DNA of the CDR3 is TGTGCCAGTAAAACAGGGCTTTGGTCCAATTCACCCCTCCACTTT. This gives the protein CASKTGLWSNSPLHF.

The chain recombines TRBV12-5 with TRBJ2-1; the match to TRBD1 covers 7 bases. J lost 10 bases, V lost 0 bases, and 12 bases had no gene match. The length of the CDR3 is 16 residues. The V gene's germline CDR1 is LGHNT and CDR2 FRNRAP. CDR3 sequence (DNA): TGTGCTAGTGGTTTGGTCTATGACAGGGCGTTTAGGGAGCAGTTCTTC. Translated, it gives CASGLVYDRAFREQFF.

In its sample, this clone was seen a few times. V usage is TRBV7-2 and J usage is TRBJ2-3; D may be TRBD2 (5 bases). The V gene's germline CDR1 is SGHTA and CDR2 FQGNSA. V was shortened by 5 bases and J by 2 bases, with 23 bases between the two germline ends. CDR3 length: 18 amino acids. CDR3 sequence (DNA): TGTGCCAGCAGCGTGGGAGCGGTCCGGTCCTACCTCACAGATACGCAGTATTTT. Protein sequence: CASSVGAVRSYLTDTQYF.

This clone was observed once. The genes are TRBV6-5 and TRBJ1-2; no clear D gene. CDR1 and CDR2 from the germline V gene are MNHEY and SVGAGI. This CDR3 comprises 12 residues. V lost 5 bases and J lost 6, with 10 bases in between. CDR3 nucleotide sequence: TGTGCCAGCAGTGGACCACTAAATGGCTACACCTTC. Protein product: CASSGPLNGYTF.

The chain carries TRBV19 and TRBJ2-3; 8 bases align to TRBD2. J lost 0 bases, V lost 5 bases, and 4 bases had no gene match. Germline values: CDR1 LNHDA, CDR2 SQIVND (reference sequence). The CDR3 is 15 amino acids. Here the CDR3 reads CASSFQRGSTDTQYF. The CDR3 coding sequence is TGTGCCAGTAGTTTCCAGCGGGGGAGCACAGATACGCAGTATTTT.

The chain recombines TRBV7-6 with TRBJ1-2, with D unresolved. The V and J ends lost 0 bases and 0 bases respectively, with 8 bases between them. The CDR3 runs 15 residues. CDR1 and CDR2 from the germline V gene are SGHVS and FNYEAQ. CDR3 sequence: CASSLAKGSNYGYTF. DNA for the CDR3: TGTGCCAGCAGCTTAGCAAAAGGATCTAACTATGGCTACACCTTC.

The rearrangement joins TRBV4-3 to TRBJ2-7; TRBD1 is a possible D gene (5 bases). Germline CDR1 and CDR2: LGHNA and YSLEER. V lost 0 bases and J 4 bases, leaving 13 bases between the germline ends. The CDR3 loop spans 15 amino acids. Written as DNA, the CDR3 is TGCGCCAGCAGCCAAGATTTAGGGGTGGGTTACGAGCAGTACTTC. It translates to CASSQDLGVGYEQYF.

The chain carries TRBV2 and TRBJ2-1; D may be TRBD1 (6 bases). This CDR3 spans 13 amino acids. Looked up from germline, CDR1 is SNHLY and CDR2 is FYNNEI. Trimming removed 7 bases at V and 6 bases at J, with 13 bases between. Here the CDR3 reads CASTTGMANEQFF. CDR3 sequence (DNA): TGTGCCAGCACAACAGGGATGGCCAATGAGCAGTTCTTC.

The genes are TRBV5-1 and TRBJ1-4; TRBD1 is a possible D gene (5 bases). Germline V gene data show CDR1 as SGHRS and CDR2 as YFSETQ. V lost 2 bases and J lost 0, with 11 bases in between. This CDR3 comprises 16 residues. For the CDR3, the DNA is TGCGCCAGCAGCTTTGGGGCAGTGACAACTAATGAAAAACTGTTTTTT. It specifies CASSFGAVTTNEKLFF.

The J gene is TRBJ1-2, the V gene TRBV11-3, with TRBD1 identical over 9 bases. The CDR3 has 15 residues. With V trimmed by 2 bases and J by 6 bases, 7 bases remained unmatched. Germline values: CDR1 SGHNT, CDR2 YENEEA. The CDR3 sequence is CASSLSGQGFHGYTF. CDR3 nucleotide sequence: TGTGCCAGCAGCTTATCGGGACAGGGTTTTCATGGCTACACCTTC.

There are a few counts of this clone. This rearrangement joins TRBV6-4 to TRBJ2-3, with 11 bases lining up with TRBD2. Trimming removed 3 bases from V and 5 bases from J; junction bases left unmatched: 7. Per the germline V gene, CDR1 is MRHNA and CDR2 is SNTAGT. The CDR3 runs to 16 residues. The CDR3 nucleotides are TGTGCCAGCAGTGAACGGCTAGCGGGAGGTGTAGATACGCAGTATTTT. This sequence encodes CASSERLAGGVDTQYF.

This sequence joins TRBV10-1 and TRBJ1-1, with D perhaps matching TRBD1 (5 bases). The V end lost 8 bases, the J end lost 2 bases, and 12 bases lay between the germline ends. Germline V lookup: CDR1 WNHNN, CDR2 SYGVQD (reference sequence). The CDR3 has 13 residues. CDR3 protein: CASSGTLNTEAFF. The CDR3 bases are TGCGCCAGCTCCGGGACGCTCAACACTGAAGCTTTCTTT.

The chain couples TRBV11-2 to TRBJ1-3, with TRBD1 matching 7 bases. Germline assignment: CDR1 SGHAT and CDR2 FQNNGV. V trimming: 6 bases; J trimming: 4 bases; junction bases outside the gene matches: 6. This CDR3 region has 14 residues. The CDR3 here is CASSNRDSGNTIYF. The CDR3 bases are TGTGCCAGCAGTAACAGGGACAGCGGAAACACCATATATTTT.

This clone was picked up one time. This chain connects TRBV30 to TRBJ2-5; TRBD2 is a possible D gene (5 bases). Germline CDR1 GTSNPN, CDR2 SVGIG (reference sequence). The CDR3 sequence is 14 residues long. The germline V and J ends were trimmed by 1 base and 5 bases, with 14 bases remaining between them. The CDR3 bases are TGTGCCTGGAGTGATCCGGGCTCGGGGGAGACCCAGTACTTC. Protein sequence: CAWSDPGSGETQYF.

The chain has TRBV5-4 and TRBJ2-5; D call uncertain. V was shortened by 0 bases and J by 2 bases, with 5 bases between the two germline ends. The germline V gene encodes CDR1 SGHNT and CDR2 YYREEE (reference sequence). CDR3 length: 13 residues. CDR3 region: CASSLVTQETQYF. CDR3 DNA: TGTGCCAGCAGCTTGGTAACTCAAGAGACCCAGTACTTC.

This chain connects TRBV19 to TRBJ1-4, with no clear D. V was shortened by 3 bases and J by 5 bases, with 7 bases between the two germline ends. This CDR3 region has 13 residues. Germline V gives CDR1 LNHDA, CDR2 SQIVND (reference sequence). This CDR3 is CASSIRENEKLFF. In nucleotides, the CDR3 is TGTGCCAGTAGTATCCGGGAAAATGAAAAACTGTTTTTT.

The CDR3 is CASRTGTNTEAFF. Written as DNA, the CDR3 is TGTGCCAGCAGGACAGGGACGAACACTGAAGCTTTCTTT. The chain has TRBV11-2 and TRBJ1-1; 7 bases line up with TRBD1. CDR3 size: 13 residues. CDR1 SGHAT and CDR2 FQNNGV come from the germline V gene. V trimming: 6 bases; J trimming: 1 base; junction bases outside the gene matches: 2.